Each of the 2 T cell receptor beta chains below was sequenced from the same sample in a study of cytotoxic CD8 clonotypes in ibrutinib-treated CLL. Generated by immunoSEQ multiplex PCR, the TCRdb table keeps only in-frame clones and is missing some. The sample has fewer than 55,000 clones, 57% seen once. This specimen was PBMCs, taken after 24 months of ibrutinib treatment. These TCRs come from a human donor with chronic lymphocytic leukemia.

This chain connects TRBV15 to TRBJ2-1; 8 positions match TRBD1. This CDR3 has 15 residues. V trimming: 1 base; J trimming: 7 bases; junction bases outside the gene matches: 6. Germline loops: CDR1 LNHNV, CDR2 YYDKDF (reference sequence). CDR3 DNA sequence: TGTGCCACCAGCAGAGCCGGGACAGGTCGGAATGAGCAGTTCTTC. This translates into CATSRAGTGRNEQFF.

V usage is TRBV5-1 and J usage is TRBJ2-2; D is ambiguous. The CDR3 has 14 residues. Germline lookup yields CDR1 SGHRS and CDR2 YFSETQ. V lost 6 bases and J 5 bases, leaving 14 bases between the germline ends. CDR3 bases: TGCGCCAGCACGCCCGATGGCGAGACCGGGGAGCTGTTTTTT. It encodes CASTPDGETGELFF.